This record covers a single T cell receptor (beta chain). Its antigen remains unknown. The table came from immunoSEQ multiplex PCR; TCRdb's copy has only in-frame clones and leaves some out. The sample gives 190,000 or so clones, around 81% of which show up once; 2.5% to 3.5% is in the top ten. This sample stems from a study of cytomegalovirus exposure and HLA in healthy donors. Whole-study results and caveats: Published work reported that the classifier diagnosed cytomegalovirus status with high specificity and sensitivity. It was 150 to 200 TCR beta chains that were listed as cytomegalovirus-associated.

Trimming took off 5 bases at V and 3 bases at J, with 17 bases between the two ends. Per the germline V gene, CDR1 is SQVTM and CDR2 is ANQGSEA. The CDR3 runs 14 residues. The sequenced sample was PBMCs. The gene calls are TRBV29-1 and TRBJ2-7; a weak D match, TRBD1 (5 bases). This clonotype was sampled from a woman in her late teens or twenties in good health and CMV-seropositive. CDR3 amino acids: CSVLLVRGYYEQYF. DNA of the CDR3: TGCAGCGTTCTCCTGGTTAGGGGATACTACGAGCAGTACTTC.